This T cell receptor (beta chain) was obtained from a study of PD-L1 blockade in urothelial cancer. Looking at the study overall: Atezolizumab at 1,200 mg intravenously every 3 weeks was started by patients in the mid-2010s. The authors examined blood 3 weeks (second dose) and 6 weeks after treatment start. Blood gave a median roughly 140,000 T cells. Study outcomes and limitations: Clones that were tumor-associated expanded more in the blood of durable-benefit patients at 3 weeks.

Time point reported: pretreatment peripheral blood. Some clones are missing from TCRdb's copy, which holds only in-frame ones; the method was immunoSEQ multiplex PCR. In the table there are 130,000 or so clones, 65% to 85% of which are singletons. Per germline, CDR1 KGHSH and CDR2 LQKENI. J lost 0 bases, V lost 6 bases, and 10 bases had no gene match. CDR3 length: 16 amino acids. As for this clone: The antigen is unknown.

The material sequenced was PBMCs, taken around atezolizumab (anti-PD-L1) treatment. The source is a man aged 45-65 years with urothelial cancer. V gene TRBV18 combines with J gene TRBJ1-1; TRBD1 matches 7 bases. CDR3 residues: CASSTSGGQMNTEAFF. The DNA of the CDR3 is TGTGCCAGCTCTACATCTGGGGGACAGATGAACACTGAAGCTTTCTTT.